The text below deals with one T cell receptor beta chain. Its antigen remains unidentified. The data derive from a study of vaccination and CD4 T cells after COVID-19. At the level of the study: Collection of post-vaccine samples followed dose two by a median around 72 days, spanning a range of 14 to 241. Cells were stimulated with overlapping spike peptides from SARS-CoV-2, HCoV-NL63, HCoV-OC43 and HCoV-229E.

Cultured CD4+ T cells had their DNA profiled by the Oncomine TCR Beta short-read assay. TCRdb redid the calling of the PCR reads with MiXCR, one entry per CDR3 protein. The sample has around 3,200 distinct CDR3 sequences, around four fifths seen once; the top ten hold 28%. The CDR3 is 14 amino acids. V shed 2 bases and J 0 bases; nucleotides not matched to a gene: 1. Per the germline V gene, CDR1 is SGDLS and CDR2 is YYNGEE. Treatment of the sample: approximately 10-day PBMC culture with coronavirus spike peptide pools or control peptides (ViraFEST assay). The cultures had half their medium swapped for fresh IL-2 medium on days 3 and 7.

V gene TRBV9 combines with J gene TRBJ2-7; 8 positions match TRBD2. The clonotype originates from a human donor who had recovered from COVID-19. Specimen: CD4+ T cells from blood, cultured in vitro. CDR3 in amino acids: CASSVSGGSYEQYF. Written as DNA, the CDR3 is TGTGCCAGCAGCGTCAGCGGGGGCTCCTACGAGCAGTACTTC.